This T cell receptor beta chain was recovered during a study of OX40 agonist ivuxolimab in advanced cancers. About the study: In this cohort, patients received ivuxolimab, an agonistic anti-OX40 (CD134) antibody.

Germline loops: CDR1 MDHEN, CDR2 SYDVKM. The CDR3 loop spans 16 amino acids. The V and J ends lost 4 bases and 1 base, in that order; junction bases with no gene match: 6. The repertoire was sequenced with immunoSEQ multiplex PCR; TCRdb's copy has only in-frame clones and lacks some. The sample has some 57,000 clones, roughly 90% seen once. Specimen: CD4+ or CD8+ T cells sorted from blood, collected in a trial of the OX40 agonist ivuxolimab. The receptor comes from an adult with an advanced solid tumor such as melanoma, head and neck, liver or kidney cancer. This chain joins TRBV28 and TRBJ2-5; TRBD2 matches 10 bases. CDR3 region: CASSSGLAVLQETQYF. The CDR3 bases are TGTGCCAGCAGTTCCGGACTAGCGGTTCTCCAAGAGACCCAGTACTTC.